The present TCR beta chain was sequenced within a study of a mutant IDH1 vaccine in newly diagnosed glioma (dated by TCRdb to 2020 to 2022). Regarding the research as a whole: In the chemotherapy-containing groups, vaccination started alongside temozolomide cycles, whereas in patients who had radiotherapy alone it started 4-6 weeks after radiotherapy. Of the 25 to 40 patients who were treated, around 62% were male and approximately 40% were female, and the mean age was around 40 years. Before enrollment, most patients had been given radiochemotherapy with temozolomide as standard therapy, while the rest had received either radiotherapy alone or temozolomide alone. The week-35 safety follow-up took place at visit V12, and the week-47 end of study took place at visit V13. Peripheral blood samples were drawn at six visits, namely V03 (baseline), V05, V07, V10, V12 and V13. Longitudinal TCRB deep sequencing was performed for about two dozen treated patients wherever samples were available for exploratory analyses. The investigation overall reported the following: Vaccine-induced immune responses across multiple MHC alleles were detected in roughly 94% of patients. PBMC samples for TCRB deep sequencing were selected based on availability. According to the authors, sample limitations meant that analyses of patient blood samples could not be reproduced. Changes in the top peripheral T cell clonotypes picked up by TCRB sequencing did not appear to be linked to pseudoprogression.

Library construction relied on the immunoSEQ multiplex PCR assay. Rearranged TCR beta chain sequences were amplified using the hsTCRB Kit according to the manufacturer's protocol. Sequencing of TCRB libraries was carried out on an Illumina MiSeq. In the original analysis: The proprietary platform of the kit vendor was used for demultiplexing, trimming and gene mapping. TCRdb carries this immuneACCESS record with in-frame sequences only. Its versions omit some clonotypes, under half of them owing to an unresolved V gene in the studies checked, with the rest unexplained. V, J and clone size derive from that table, while D and trimming were established from the DNA sequence. Here the sample has about 44,000 clones; 81% occur a single time. Roughly 5% of the sample goes to the ten largest clones. The time point label, read with the paper, signifies: week 35, safety follow-up. Each vaccine dose was 300 ug of a 20-mer mutant IDH1 peptide in Montanide, given subcutaneously with topical imiquimod. Patients received eight vaccinations in weeks 1, 3, 5, 7, 11, 15, 19 and 23, corresponding to visits V03 through V10. Newly diagnosed WHO grade 3 or 4 IDH1-mutant astrocytomas showing loss of nuclear ATRX were present in the donors. The samples were drawn from NOA16, a multicentre, single-arm, open-label phase I trial in Germany that tested a mutant IDH1 peptide vaccine in humans for the first time. The DNeasy Blood and Tissue Kit was used to extract genomic DNA from EDTA blood for TCRB sequencing.

As for this clone: The target of this receptor is not known. Base qualities are not provided; no much larger clone lies one nucleotide away.

Measured from the cysteine to the phenylalanine, the CDR3 is 15 residues long. Here the CDR3 DNA is all that survives: 45 bases in frame from base 1. V and J are truncated by 2 bases and 2 bases respectively, leaving an intervening sequence of 11 bases. CDR1 and CDR2, looked up from the germline V gene, are SGHRS and YFSETQ. The V and J genes are TRBV5-1 and TRBJ2-1; the D gene remains uncertain. This TCR was sampled from a woman in her thirties or forties with glioma. Some clones in this sample may be carry-over from other donors' samples. The sequencing used PBMCs, collected from a glioma patient whose treatment included an IDH1 peptide vaccine. For the CDR3, the sequence is CASSLTSSPYNEQFF. The DNA is as follows: TGCGCCAGCAGCTTAACAAGTTCCCCCTACAATGAGCAGTTCTTC.